This record concerns one T cell receptor beta chain sequence. Its antigen is as yet unknown. This same CDR3 is encoded by further DNA sequences in the sample. V was clipped by 0 bases and J by 5 bases, with 3 bases between them. In germline, CDR1 is KGHSH, CDR2 LQKENI. The CDR3 has 12 residues. The method was immunoSEQ multiplex PCR; TCRdb's version includes in-frame clones alone and lacks a portion of them. The sample has over 2 million clones; around 93% are singletons. This sample is drawn from a study of shared clonotypes between healthy human individuals. Looking at the study overall: Three plates each covered CD4 naive and memory; CD8 naive two, CD8 memory one. Study outcomes and limitations: Relative to their counterparts shared across all four donors, non-shared clonotypes exhibited diminished generation probabilities. Measured sharing among donors was expected to vary with sequencing depth.

Partitioning of CD4+ cells yielded a CD45RA+ naive subset and a CD45RA-negative memory subset. The sequence was obtained from a man between 18 and 35 years old in good health. Some clones in this sample may be carry-over from other donors' samples. The V gene is TRBV18, the J gene TRBJ2-3; D gene uncertain. The sample consisted of naive CD4+ T cells from PBMCs. Subset indicated: CD45RA+ positively selected. The CDR3 spells CASSPPGDTQYF. CDR3 nucleotide sequence: TGTGCCAGCTCACCACCAGGAGATACGCAGTATTTT.